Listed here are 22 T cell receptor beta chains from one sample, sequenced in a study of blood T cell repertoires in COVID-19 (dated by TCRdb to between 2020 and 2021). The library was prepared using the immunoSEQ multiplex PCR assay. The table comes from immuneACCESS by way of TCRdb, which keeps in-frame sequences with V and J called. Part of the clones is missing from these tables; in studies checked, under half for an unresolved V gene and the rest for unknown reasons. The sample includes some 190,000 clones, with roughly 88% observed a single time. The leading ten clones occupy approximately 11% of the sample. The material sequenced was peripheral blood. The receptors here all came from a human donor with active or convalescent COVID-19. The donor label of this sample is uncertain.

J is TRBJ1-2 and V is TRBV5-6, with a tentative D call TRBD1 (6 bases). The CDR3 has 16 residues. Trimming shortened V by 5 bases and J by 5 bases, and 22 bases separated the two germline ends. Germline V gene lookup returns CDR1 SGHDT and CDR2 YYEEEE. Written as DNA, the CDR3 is TGTGCCAGCAGTCTTGGGCAGGAAGGGGGAAATTATGGCTACACCTTC. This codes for CASSLGQEGGNYGYTF.

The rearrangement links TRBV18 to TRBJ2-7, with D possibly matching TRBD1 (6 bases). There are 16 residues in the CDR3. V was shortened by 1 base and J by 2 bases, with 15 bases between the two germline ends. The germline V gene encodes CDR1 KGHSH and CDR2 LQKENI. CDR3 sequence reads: CASSPLDQGHPYEQYF. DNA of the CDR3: TGTGCCAGCTCACCACTCGACCAGGGGCATCCCTACGAGCAGTACTTC.

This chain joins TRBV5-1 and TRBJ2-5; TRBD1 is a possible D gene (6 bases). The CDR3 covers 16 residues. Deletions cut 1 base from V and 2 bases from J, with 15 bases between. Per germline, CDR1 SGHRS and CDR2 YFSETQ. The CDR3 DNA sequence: TGCGCCAGCAGCTTGTCAAGTCTGGGGGCTCAAGAGACCCAGTACTTC. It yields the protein CASSLSSLGAQETQYF.

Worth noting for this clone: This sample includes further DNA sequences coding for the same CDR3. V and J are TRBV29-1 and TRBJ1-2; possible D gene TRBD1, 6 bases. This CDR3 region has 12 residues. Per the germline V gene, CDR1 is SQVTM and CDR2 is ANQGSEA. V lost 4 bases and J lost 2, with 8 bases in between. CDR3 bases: TGCAGCGTTGGGCAGGGGAACTATGGCTACACCTTC. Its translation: CSVGQGNYGYTF.

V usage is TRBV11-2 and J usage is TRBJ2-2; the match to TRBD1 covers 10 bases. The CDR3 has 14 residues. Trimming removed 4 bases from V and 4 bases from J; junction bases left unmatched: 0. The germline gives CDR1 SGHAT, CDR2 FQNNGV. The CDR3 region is CASSWDRGTGELFF. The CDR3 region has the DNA TGTGCCAGCAGCTGGGACAGGGGCACCGGGGAGCTGTTTTTT.

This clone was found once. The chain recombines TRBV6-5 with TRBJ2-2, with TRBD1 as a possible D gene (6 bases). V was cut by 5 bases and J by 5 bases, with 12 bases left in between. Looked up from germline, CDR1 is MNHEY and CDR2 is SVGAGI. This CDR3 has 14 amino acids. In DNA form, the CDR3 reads TGTGCCAGCAGTCTACAGGGATCGACCGGGGAGCTGTTTTTT. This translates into CASSLQGSTGELFF.

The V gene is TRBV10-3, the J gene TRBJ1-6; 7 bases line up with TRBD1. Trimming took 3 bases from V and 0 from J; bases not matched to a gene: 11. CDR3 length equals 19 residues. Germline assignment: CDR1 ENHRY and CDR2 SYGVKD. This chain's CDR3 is CAISERDSEYSSYNSPLHF. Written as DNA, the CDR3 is TGTGCCATCAGTGAACGGGACAGCGAGTATAGCTCCTATAATTCACCCCTCCACTTT.

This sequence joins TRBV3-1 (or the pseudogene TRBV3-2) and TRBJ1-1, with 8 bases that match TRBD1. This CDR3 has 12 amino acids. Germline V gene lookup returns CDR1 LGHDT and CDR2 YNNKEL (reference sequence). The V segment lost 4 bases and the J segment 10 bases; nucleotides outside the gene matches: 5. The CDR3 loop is CASSPRQGRAFF. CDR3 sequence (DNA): TGTGCCAGCAGCCCCCGACAGGGGAGAGCTTTCTTT.

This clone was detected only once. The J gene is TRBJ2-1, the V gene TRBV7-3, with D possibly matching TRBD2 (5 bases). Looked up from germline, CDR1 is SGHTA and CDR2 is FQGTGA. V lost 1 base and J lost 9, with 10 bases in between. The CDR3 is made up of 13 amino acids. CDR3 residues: CASSLSQSGEQFF. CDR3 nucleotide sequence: TGTGCCAGCAGCTTAAGCCAGAGCGGTGAGCAGTTCTTC.

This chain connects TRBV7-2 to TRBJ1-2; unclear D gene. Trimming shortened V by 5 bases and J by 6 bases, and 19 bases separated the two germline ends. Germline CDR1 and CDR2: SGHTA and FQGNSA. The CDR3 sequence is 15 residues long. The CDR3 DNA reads TGTGCCAGCAGCCTCGGGGTACCCCAGGAGCATGGCTACACCTTC. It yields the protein CASSLGVPQEHGYTF.

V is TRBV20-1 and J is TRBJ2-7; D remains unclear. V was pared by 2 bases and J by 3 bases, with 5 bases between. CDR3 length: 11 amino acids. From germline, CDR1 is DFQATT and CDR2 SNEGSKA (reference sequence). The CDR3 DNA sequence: TGCAGTGCTAGACTGTACTACGAGCAGTACTTC. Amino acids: CSARLYYEQYF.

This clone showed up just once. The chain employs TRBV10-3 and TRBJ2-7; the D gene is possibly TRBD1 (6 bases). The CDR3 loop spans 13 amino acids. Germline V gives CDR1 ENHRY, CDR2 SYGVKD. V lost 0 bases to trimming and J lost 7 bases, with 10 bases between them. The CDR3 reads CAISESQGLEQYF. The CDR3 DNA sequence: TGTGCCATCAGTGAGTCCCAGGGGTTGGAGCAGTACTTC.

The CDR3 DNA reads as TGTGCCAGCAGCTTTCCTACGACAGGCCCGGGCGAGCAGTACTTC. This encodes CASSFPTTGPGEQYF. The chain has TRBV5-6 and TRBJ2-7; TRBD1 is a possible D gene (6 bases). This CDR3 is 15 amino acids long. The V and J ends lost 2 bases and 6 bases respectively, with 18 bases between them. The germline gives CDR1 SGHDT, CDR2 YYEEEE.

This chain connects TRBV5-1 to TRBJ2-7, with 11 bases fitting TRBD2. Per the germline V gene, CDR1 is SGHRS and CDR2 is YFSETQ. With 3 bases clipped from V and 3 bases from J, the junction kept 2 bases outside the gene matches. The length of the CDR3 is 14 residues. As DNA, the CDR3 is TGCGCCAGCAGCTACGGACTAGCGGGCTACGAGCAGTACTTC. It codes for CASSYGLAGYEQYF.

CDR3 sequence: CASSERHGFSYEQYF. The CDR3 DNA reads TGTGCCAGCAGTGAGCGACACGGATTCTCCTACGAGCAGTACTTC. The chain couples TRBV25-1 to TRBJ2-7; no firm D call. In germline, CDR1 is MGHDK, CDR2 SYGVNS. The CDR3 spans 15 residues. The V end was cut by 3 bases, the J end by 0 bases, with 12 bases between.

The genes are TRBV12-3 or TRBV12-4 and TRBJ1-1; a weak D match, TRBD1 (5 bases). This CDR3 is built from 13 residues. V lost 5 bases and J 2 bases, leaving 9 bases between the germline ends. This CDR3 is CASSQGLNTEAFF. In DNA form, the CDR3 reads TGTGCCAGCAGTCAGGGACTTAACACTGAAGCTTTCTTT.

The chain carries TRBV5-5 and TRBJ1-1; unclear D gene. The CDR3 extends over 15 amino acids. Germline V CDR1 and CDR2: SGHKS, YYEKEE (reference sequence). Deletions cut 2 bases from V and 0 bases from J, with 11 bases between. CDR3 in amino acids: CASSLGRYLNTEAFF. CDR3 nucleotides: TGTGCCAGCAGCTTAGGCAGGTATTTGAACACTGAAGCTTTCTTT.

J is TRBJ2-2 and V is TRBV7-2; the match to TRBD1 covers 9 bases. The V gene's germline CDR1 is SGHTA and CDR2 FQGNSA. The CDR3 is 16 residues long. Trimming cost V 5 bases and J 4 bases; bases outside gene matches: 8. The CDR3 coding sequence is TGTGCCAGCAGCGTGTACAGGGGGCATGGCACCGGGGAGCTGTTTTTT. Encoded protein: CASSVYRGHGTGELFF.

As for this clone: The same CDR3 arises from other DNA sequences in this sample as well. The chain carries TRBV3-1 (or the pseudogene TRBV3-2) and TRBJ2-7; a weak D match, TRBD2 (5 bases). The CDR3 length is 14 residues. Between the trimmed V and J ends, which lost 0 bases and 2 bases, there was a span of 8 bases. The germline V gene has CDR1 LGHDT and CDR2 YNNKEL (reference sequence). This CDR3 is CASSQDAGAYEQYF. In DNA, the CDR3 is TGTGCCAGCAGCCAAGATGCGGGCGCCTACGAGCAGTACTTC.

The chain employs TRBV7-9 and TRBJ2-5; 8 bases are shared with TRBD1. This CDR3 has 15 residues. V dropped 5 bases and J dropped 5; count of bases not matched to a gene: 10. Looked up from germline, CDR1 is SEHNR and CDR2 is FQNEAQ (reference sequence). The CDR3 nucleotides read TGTGCCAGCAGCCGAGAGGCAGGGGGCGCTGAGACCCAGTACTTC. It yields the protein CASSREAGGAETQYF.

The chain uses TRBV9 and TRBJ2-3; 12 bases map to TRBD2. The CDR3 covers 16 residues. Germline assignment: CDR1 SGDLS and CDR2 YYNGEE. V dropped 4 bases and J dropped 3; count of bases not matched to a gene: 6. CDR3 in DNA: TGTGCCAGCAGCAGGACTAGCGGGATAGGTACAGATACGCAGTATTTT. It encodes CASSRTSGIGTDTQYF.

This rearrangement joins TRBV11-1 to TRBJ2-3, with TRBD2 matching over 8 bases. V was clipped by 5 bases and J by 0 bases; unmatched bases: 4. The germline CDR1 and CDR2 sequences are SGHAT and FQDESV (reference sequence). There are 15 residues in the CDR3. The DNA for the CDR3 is TGTGCCAGCAGCGCGGCTAGCGGGAGCACAGATACGCAGTATTTT. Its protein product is CASSAASGSTDTQYF.